This T cell receptor beta chain was captured in a study of OX40 agonist ivuxolimab in advanced cancers. Study-wide results and caveats: There were, on average, more expanded clones in CD8+ T cells than in CD4+.

Profiled with immunoSEQ multiplex PCR; TCRdb holds only in-frame clones, not every one. Of approximately 120,000 clones in the sample, roughly 92% were seen once. Notes on this clone: Its specificity is unknown.

Material: CD4+ or CD8+ T cells sorted from blood, obtained in a trial of the OX40 agonist ivuxolimab. The TCR sequence derives from an adult with an advanced solid tumor such as melanoma, head and neck, liver or kidney cancer.

This CDR3 is CASSGGGTASYEQYF. For the CDR3, the DNA is TGTGCCAGCAGTGGAGGCGGGACAGCCTCCTACGAGCAGTACTTC. This chain links TRBV25-1 with TRBJ2-7; D may be TRBD1 (7 bases). V dropped 4 bases and J dropped 0 bases, with 13 bases sitting between them. The V gene's germline CDR1 is MGHDK and CDR2 SYGVNS. CDR3 length equals 15 residues.